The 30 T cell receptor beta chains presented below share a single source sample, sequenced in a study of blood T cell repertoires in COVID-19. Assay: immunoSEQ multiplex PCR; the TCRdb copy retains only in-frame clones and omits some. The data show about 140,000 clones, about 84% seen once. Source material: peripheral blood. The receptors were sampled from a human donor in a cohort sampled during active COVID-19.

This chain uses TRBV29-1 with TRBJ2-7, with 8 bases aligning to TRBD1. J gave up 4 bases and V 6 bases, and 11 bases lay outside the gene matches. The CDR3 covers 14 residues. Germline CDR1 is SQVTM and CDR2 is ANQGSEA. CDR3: CSVDTGTGRYEQYF. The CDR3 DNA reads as TGCAGCGTCGACACCGGGACAGGCAGGTACGAGCAGTACTTC.

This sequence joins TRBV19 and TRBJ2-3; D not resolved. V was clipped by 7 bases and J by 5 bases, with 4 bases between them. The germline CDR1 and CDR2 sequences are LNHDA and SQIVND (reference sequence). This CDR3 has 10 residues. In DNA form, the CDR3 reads TGTGCCAGTATCGGAGATACGCAGTATTTT. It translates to CASIGDTQYF.

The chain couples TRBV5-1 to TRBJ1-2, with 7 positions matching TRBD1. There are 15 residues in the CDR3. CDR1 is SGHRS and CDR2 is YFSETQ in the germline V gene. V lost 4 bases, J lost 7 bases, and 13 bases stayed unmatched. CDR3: CASSTDPGTAGGYTF. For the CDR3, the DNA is TGCGCCAGCAGCACAGACCCCGGGACAGCGGGTGGCTACACCTTC.

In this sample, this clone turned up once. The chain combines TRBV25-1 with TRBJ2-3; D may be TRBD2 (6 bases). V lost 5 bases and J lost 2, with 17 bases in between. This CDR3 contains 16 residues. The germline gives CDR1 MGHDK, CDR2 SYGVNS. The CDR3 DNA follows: TGTGCCAGCAGTTCTACGTTAAGCGGGTACACAGATACGCAGTATTTT. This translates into CASSSTLSGYTDTQYF.

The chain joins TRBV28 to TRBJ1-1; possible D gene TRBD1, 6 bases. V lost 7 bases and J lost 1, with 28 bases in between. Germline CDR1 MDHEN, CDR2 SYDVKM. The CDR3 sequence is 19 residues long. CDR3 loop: CASTLGGGRGPFRNTEAFF. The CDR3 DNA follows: TGTGCCAGCACCTTGGGGGGGGGCCGGGGGCCCTTTAGGAACACTGAAGCTTTCTTT.

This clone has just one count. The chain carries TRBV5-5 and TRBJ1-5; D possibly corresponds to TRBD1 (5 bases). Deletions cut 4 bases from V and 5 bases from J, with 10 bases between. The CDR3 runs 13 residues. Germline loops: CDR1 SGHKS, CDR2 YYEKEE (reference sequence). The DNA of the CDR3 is TGTGCCAGCAGCCGGGACTCGTATCAGCCCCAGCATTTT. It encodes CASSRDSYQPQHF.

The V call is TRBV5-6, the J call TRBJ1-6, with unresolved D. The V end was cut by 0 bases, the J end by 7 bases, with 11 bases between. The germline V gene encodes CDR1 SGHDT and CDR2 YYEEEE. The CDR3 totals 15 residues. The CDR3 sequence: CASSLGRQANSPLHF. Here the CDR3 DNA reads TGTGCCAGCAGCTTGGGTAGACAAGCAAATTCACCCCTCCACTTT.

CDR3 loop: CASEGGAGSNQPQHF. In nucleotides, the CDR3 is TGTGCCAGCGAGGGGGGGGCGGGAAGCAATCAGCCCCAGCATTTT. The chain employs TRBV6-5 and TRBJ1-5, with D possibly being TRBD1 (6 bases). The ends were cut back, 8 bases at V and 1 base at J, with 15 bases in the middle. Germline V gene sequence: CDR1 MNHEY, CDR2 SVGAGI. The CDR3 has 15 amino acids.

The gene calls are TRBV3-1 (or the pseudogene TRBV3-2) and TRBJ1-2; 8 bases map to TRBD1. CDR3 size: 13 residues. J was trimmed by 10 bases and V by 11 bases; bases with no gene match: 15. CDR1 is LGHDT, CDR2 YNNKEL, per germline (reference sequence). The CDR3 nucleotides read TGTGCCTCCCAGGAGCAGGGGGCAAGTCCCTACACCTTC. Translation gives CASQEQGASPYTF.

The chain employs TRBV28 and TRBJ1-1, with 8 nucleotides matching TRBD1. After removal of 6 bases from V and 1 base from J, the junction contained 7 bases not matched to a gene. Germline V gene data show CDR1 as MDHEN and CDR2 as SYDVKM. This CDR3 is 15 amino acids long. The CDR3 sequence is CASRPSTGGNTEAFF. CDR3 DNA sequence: TGTGCCAGCAGACCCTCCACAGGGGGGAACACTGAAGCTTTCTTT.

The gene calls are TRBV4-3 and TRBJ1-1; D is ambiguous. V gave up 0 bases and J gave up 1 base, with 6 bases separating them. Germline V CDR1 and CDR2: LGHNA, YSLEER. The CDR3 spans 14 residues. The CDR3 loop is CASSQDGENTEAFF. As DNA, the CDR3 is TGCGCCAGCAGCCAAGACGGGGAGAACACTGAAGCTTTCTTT.

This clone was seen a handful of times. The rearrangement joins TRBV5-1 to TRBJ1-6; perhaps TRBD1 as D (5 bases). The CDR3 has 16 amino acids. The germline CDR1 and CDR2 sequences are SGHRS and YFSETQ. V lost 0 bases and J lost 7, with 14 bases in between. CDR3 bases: TGCGCCAGCAGCTTGGAAGGCAGGGTAACAAATTCACCCCTCCACTTT. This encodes CASSLEGRVTNSPLHF.

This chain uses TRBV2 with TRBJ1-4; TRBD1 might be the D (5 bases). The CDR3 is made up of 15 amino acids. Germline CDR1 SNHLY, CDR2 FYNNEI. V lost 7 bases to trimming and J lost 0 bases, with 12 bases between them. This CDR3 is CASTAGPATNEKLFF. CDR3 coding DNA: TGTGCCAGCACGGCGGGACCGGCAACTAATGAAAAACTGTTTTTT.

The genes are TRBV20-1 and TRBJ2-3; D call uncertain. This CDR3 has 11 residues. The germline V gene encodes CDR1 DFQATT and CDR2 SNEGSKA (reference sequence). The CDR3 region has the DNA TGCTCGACTTCGCCCACAGATACGCAGTATTTT. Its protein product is CSTSPTDTQYF.

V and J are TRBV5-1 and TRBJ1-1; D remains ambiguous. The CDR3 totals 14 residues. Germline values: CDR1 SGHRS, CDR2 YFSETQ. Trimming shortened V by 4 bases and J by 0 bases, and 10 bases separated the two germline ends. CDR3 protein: CASSPLSVNTEAFF. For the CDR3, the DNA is TGCGCCAGCAGCCCCCTTTCCGTGAACACTGAAGCTTTCTTT.

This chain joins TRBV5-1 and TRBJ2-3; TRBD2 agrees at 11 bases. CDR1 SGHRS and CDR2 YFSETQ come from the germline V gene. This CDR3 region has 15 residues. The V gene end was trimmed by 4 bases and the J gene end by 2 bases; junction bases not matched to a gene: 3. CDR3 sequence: CASSPSGGHTDTQYF. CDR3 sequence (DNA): TGCGCCAGCAGCCCTAGCGGGGGGCACACAGATACGCAGTATTTT.

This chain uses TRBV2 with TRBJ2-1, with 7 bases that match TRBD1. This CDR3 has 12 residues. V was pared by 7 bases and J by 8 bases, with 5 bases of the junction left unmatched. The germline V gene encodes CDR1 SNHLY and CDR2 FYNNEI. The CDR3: CASNEGADEQFF. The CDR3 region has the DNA TGTGCCAGCAACGAGGGGGCGGATGAGCAGTTCTTC.

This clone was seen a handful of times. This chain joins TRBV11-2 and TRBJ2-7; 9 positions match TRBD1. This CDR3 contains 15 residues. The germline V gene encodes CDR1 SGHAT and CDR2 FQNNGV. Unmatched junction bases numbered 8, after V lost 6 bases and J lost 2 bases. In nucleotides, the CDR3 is TGTGCCAGCAGGGACCCTGGGACAGGGACCTACGAGCAGTACTTC. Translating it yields CASRDPGTGTYEQYF.

CDR3 DNA sequence: TGCGCCAGCAGCCGGGAGGCTCTAGCGGGGAGTGAGCAGTTCTTC. Amino acids: CASSREALAGSEQFF. The V gene is TRBV4-3, the J gene TRBJ2-1; TRBD2 matches at 9 bases. Germline CDR1 reads LGHNA; CDR2 reads YSLEER. Trimming cost V 4 bases and J 9 bases; bases outside gene matches: 10. The CDR3 has 15 amino acids.

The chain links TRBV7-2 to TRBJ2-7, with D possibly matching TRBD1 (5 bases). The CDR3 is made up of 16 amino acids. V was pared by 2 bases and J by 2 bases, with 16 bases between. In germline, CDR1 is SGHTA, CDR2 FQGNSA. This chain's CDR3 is CASSLPVFQGTYEQYF. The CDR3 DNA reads TGTGCCAGCAGCTTACCGGTCTTCCAGGGTACCTACGAGCAGTACTTC.

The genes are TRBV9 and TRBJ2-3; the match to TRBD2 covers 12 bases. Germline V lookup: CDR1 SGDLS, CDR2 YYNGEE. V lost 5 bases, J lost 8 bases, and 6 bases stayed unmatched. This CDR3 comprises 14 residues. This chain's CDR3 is CASSLAGGPGTQYF. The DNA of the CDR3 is TGTGCCAGCAGTCTAGCGGGGGGGCCTGGTACGCAGTATTTT.

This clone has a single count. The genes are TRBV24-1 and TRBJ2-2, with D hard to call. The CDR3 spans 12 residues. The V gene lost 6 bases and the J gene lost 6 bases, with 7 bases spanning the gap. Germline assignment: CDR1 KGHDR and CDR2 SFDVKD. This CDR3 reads CATSYISGELFF. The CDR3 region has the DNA TGTGCCACCAGTTATATTTCCGGGGAGCTGTTTTTT.

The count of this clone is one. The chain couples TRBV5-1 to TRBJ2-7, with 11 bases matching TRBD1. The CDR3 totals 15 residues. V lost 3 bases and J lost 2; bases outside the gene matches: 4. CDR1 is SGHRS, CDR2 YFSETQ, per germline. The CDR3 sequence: CASSYGTGGPYEQYF. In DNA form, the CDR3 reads TGCGCCAGCAGCTATGGGACAGGGGGGCCCTACGAGCAGTACTTC.

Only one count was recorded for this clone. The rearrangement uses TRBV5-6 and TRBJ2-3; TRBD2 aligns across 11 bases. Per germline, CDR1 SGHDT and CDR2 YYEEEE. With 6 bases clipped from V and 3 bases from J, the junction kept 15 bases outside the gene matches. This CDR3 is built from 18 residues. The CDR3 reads CASMRTSGSQLRTDTQYF. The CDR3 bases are TGTGCCAGCATGCGGACTAGCGGGTCCCAACTACGAACAGATACGCAGTATTTT.

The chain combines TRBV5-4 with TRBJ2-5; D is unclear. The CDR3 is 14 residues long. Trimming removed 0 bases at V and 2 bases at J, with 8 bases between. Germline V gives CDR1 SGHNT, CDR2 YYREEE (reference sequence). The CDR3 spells CASSLGIEQETQYF. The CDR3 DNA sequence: TGTGCCAGCAGCTTGGGAATTGAGCAAGAGACCCAGTACTTC.

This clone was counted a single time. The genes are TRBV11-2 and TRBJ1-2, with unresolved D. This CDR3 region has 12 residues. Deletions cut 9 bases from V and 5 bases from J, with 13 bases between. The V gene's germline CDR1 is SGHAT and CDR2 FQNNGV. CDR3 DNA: TGTGCCAGTGATCGAACAACGTATGGCTACACCTTC. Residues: CASDRTTYGYTF.

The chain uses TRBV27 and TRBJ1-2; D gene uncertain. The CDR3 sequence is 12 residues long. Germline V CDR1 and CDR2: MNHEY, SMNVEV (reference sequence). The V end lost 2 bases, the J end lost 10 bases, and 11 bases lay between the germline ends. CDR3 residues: CASSLRGYDYTF. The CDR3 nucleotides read TGTGCCAGCAGTTTACGCGGGTACGACTACACCTTC.

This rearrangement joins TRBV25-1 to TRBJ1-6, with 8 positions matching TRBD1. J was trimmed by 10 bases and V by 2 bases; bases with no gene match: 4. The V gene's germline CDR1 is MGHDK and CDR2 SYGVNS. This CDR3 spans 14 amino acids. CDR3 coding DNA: TGTGCCAGCAGTGAACCGGGACAGGTATCACCCCTCCACTTT. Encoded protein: CASSEPGQVSPLHF.

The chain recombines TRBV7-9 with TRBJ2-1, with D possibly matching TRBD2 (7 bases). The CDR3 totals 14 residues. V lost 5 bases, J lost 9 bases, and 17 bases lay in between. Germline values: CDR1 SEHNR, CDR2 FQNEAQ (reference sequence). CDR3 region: CASSDWRGGLEQFF. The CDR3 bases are TGTGCCAGCAGCGATTGGAGGGGGGGCCTTGAGCAGTTCTTC.

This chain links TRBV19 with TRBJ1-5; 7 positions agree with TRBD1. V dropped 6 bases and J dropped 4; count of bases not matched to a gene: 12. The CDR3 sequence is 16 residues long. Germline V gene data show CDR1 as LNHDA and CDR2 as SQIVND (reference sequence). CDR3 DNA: TGTGCCAGTAGATATAGAGGAGGGACAGAGAATCAGCCCCAGCATTTT. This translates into CASRYRGGTENQPQHF.